The 10 T cell receptor beta chains below all came from one sample that was sequenced in a study of blood T cell repertoires in COVID-19. Assay: immunoSEQ multiplex PCR; the TCRdb copy retains only in-frame clones and omits some. The sample lists about 240,000 clones; approximately 78% were seen once. The specimen sequenced was peripheral blood. These receptors were obtained from a woman between 18 and 29 years old with acute or convalescent COVID-19.

The chain has TRBV19 and TRBJ2-1; TRBD2 is a possible D gene (6 bases). CDR3 length equals 17 residues. V was pared by 1 base and J by 4 bases, with 17 bases between. Germline loops: CDR1 LNHDA, CDR2 SQIVND (reference sequence). The CDR3 is CASSIVAAGLRYNEQFF. The DNA of the CDR3 is TGTGCCAGTAGTATAGTAGCGGCGGGTCTGAGGTACAATGAGCAGTTCTTC.

The chain's CDR3 is CASSQTLAYNEQFF. CDR3 coding DNA: TGTGCCAGCTCACAGACATTGGCCTACAATGAGCAGTTCTTC. V is TRBV18 and J is TRBJ2-1; no firm D call. Trimming left V 4 bases short and J 2 bases short, with 9 bases between. This CDR3 is built from 14 residues. Germline V gene sequence: CDR1 KGHSH, CDR2 LQKENI.

The chain combines TRBV7-8 with TRBJ2-7, with 12 bases matching TRBD2. The CDR3 sequence is 17 residues long. Trimming took 0 bases from V and 3 from J; bases not matched to a gene: 6. Germline lookup yields CDR1 SGHVS and CDR2 FQNEAQ. The CDR3 nucleotides read TGTGCCAGCAGCTTAGCGACTAGCGGGAGTTCTAGCTACGAGCAGTACTTC. Encoded protein: CASSLATSGSSSYEQYF.

There are a few counts of this clone. CDR3 nucleotide sequence: TGTGCCAGCAGCTTAGCTGGGGCGCTAGCGGGAGAGGTTGAGCAGTTCTTC. Translation gives CASSLAGALAGEVEQFF. The V gene is TRBV7-6, the J gene TRBJ2-1; TRBD2 matches at 10 bases. Germline V gene data show CDR1 as SGHVS and CDR2 as FNYEAQ. The CDR3 totals 17 residues. The ends lost 0 bases at V and 9 bases at J; junction bases unmatched: 11.

The chain carries TRBV6-2 or TRBV6-3 and TRBJ1-2; D is ambiguous. The CDR3 totals 14 residues. From germline, CDR1 is MNHEY and CDR2 SVGEGT. Trimming pared 5 bases from V and 3 bases from J, leaving 13 bases between. The CDR3 is CASSTLRHHYGYTF. CDR3 sequence (DNA): TGTGCCAGCAGTACCTTGCGGCACCACTATGGCTACACCTTC.

In this sample, this clone turned up a few times. The V gene is TRBV25-1, the J gene TRBJ2-1, with a tentative D call TRBD2 (5 bases). V was trimmed by 0 bases and J by 8 bases, leaving 11 bases between them. This CDR3 has 14 residues. Germline CDR1 reads MGHDK; CDR2 reads SYGVNS. DNA of the CDR3: TGTGCCAGCAGTGAATACCGCGGGTCCGATGAGCAGTTCTTC. Encoded protein: CASSEYRGSDEQFF.

The chain joins TRBV28 to TRBJ2-7; 8 bases align to TRBD1. V lost 7 bases and J lost 3; bases outside the gene matches: 11. Germline V gene sequence: CDR1 MDHEN, CDR2 SYDVKM. The CDR3 length is 15 residues. CDR3: CASIGQGPADYEQYF. For the CDR3, the DNA is TGTGCCAGCATTGGACAGGGCCCAGCCGACTACGAGCAGTACTTC. Drawing the rest from reference TRBV28 and TRBJ2-7, the complete variable domain is DVKVTQSSRYLVKRTGEKVFLECVQDMDHENMFWYRQDPGLGLRLIYFSYDVKMKEKGDIPEGYSVSREKKERFSLILESASTNQTSMYLCASIGQGPADYEQYFGPGTRLTVT.

The J gene is TRBJ2-1, the V gene TRBV6-1; D is possibly TRBD2 (6 bases). Germline V gene sequence: CDR1 MNHNS, CDR2 SASEGT. This CDR3 comprises 16 residues. Trimming shortened V by 0 bases and J by 2 bases, and 11 bases separated the two germline ends. The CDR3 protein is CASSEASGLPYNEQFF. The CDR3 nucleotides read TGTGCCAGCAGTGAAGCGTCGGGACTTCCCTACAATGAGCAGTTCTTC.

The rearrangement joins TRBV5-1 to TRBJ2-3; possible D gene TRBD2, 6 bases. V was pared by 1 base and J by 0 bases, with 12 bases between. Germline assignment: CDR1 SGHRS and CDR2 YFSETQ. CDR3 size: 16 residues. The CDR3 nucleotides read TGCGCCAGCAGCTTGCTAGTGGGAGGTAGCACAGATACGCAGTATTTT. It translates to CASSLLVGGSTDTQYF.

This sequence joins TRBV10-3 and TRBJ2-5; 8 nucleotides line up with TRBD1. The length of the CDR3 is 13 residues. Per germline, CDR1 ENHRY and CDR2 SYGVKD. With V trimmed by 3 bases and J by 3 bases, 0 bases remained unmatched. The CDR3 coding sequence is TGTGCCATCAGTGAACAGGGGGAAGAGACCCAGTACTTC. It codes for CAISEQGEETQYF.